This T cell receptor (beta chain) appears in the sequencing data of a study of shared clonotypes between healthy human individuals (TCRdb year 2020). About the full investigation: A few men and a couple of women, aged 18 to 49 years, made up the cohort. Per donor, three plates each were used for CD4 naive and CD4 memory, two for CD8 naive, and one for CD8 memory. Blood TCR repertoires of about 5 healthy adults were deeply sequenced to estimate repertoire size and the extent of clonotype sharing between individuals. To increase sequencing depth and limit assay-specific biases, TCR repertoire library preparation and sequencing were carried out by different laboratories using diverse techniques. Between about 0.8 and 9 billion PBMCs per donor were obtained by leukapheresis. Findings and caveats that apply to the study as a whole: Naive subsets generally had larger estimated clonotype richness than memory subsets. Sampling was limited to blood, and TCR repertoires in tissue likely differ from TCR repertoires in blood. Across a handful of donors, about 5% of naive CD4, roughly 3.3% of naive CD8, about 2% of memory CD4, and 0.4% to 0.45% of memory CD8 clonotypes were shared. Because the study included only a small number of donors, the genetic and exposure-history diversity represented was limited. Higher generation probabilities were observed for clonotypes shared by all four sorted-subset donors than for non-shared clonotypes. Even with the large sequencing depth, rarefaction of the sorted-subset datasets indicated that sequencing was incomplete. Pairwise subsampling led to the expectation that sequencing depth would affect the degree of clonotype sharing among donors.

TCR CDR3 regions were amplified from genomic DNA by multiplex PCR using the deep immunoSEQ assay. Extracted genomic DNA from each cell subset was spread evenly across all wells of several immunoSEQ 96-well plates, with each plate serving as a replicate. Each replicate PCR for sorted subsets received about 0.2 ug genomic DNA, equal to 28,000 or so T cell genomes. Purified libraries were quantified with a Qubit 3.0 fluorometer, sized on a Bioanalyzer 2100, and re-quantified with the KAPA Library Quantification kit. Each immunoSEQ 96-well plate was sequenced on its own single-read 150-cycle Illumina NextSeq 550 flow cell. Per the original workflow: Because the immunoSEQ output held only junctional sequences and lacked quality scores, the filtering could not match the filtering applied to full-length reads. To assign V/J genes and CDR3, sequences were annotated against IMGT germline references using PyIR, a Python wrapper for IgBLAST v1.9. Reads were filtered out if the reads had weak V/J assignments (E-value above 1e-6), no CDR3, stop codons, out-of-frame junctions, or ambiguous translated residues. V3J clonotypes were defined by identical inferred V gene, J gene, and CDR3 amino acid sequence. To compute the percentage overlap between repertoires, the number of shared unique clonotypes was divided by the size of the smaller repertoire. Richness of each repertoire was evaluated using RTK rarefaction, the Chao1 estimator, and Recon v2.1 estimates of unobserved clonotypes. For all TCRbeta clonotypes obtained by the gDNA method from a few donors, generation probabilities were computed with OLGA. Held by TCRdb, this immuneACCESS table contains in-frame sequences only and omits some clones. Under half of the omission traces to an unresolved V gene where checked; the cause of the rest is unknown. D and trimming were read from the DNA, whereas the V and J calls and clone size are those reported in that table. The sample yields some 2 million clones; about 94% were counted once. The top ten clonotypes cover around 1% of the sample.

For the CD8 naive samples, CD45RO-negative cells were positively selected for CCR7, yielding a CD45RA+CCR7+ population from which TemRA cells were excluded. Healthy HIV-negative adults with no recently reported acute infections or vaccinations were included as donors. Every donor was a Caucasian adult residing in Nashville, Tennessee, USA. Blood was obtained by leukapheresis, after which PBMCs were separated by Ficoll-Histopaque density gradient centrifugation and cryopreserved in liquid nitrogen vapor phase. Analytical flow cytometry was used to check the purity and quantity of each magnetically sorted T cell population. Genomic DNA was isolated from every sorted fraction and measured by UV absorbance on a Nanodrop 2000c. Comment on this clone: Its recognized antigen is unknown. An end of the junction does not agree with germline; a read error may underlie this.

The cysteine opens and the phenylalanine closes a CDR3 of 18 amino acids. Solely the CDR3 DNA is kept, with 54 bases framed from the first base. The germline V gene (reference sequence) sets CDR1 to SSHAT and CDR2 to FNYEAQ. The sequenced material came from naive CD8+ T cells sorted from blood. The cell subset or site label, as the study defines it: CD45RA+CCR7+. In this chain, TRBV7-7 is recombined with TRBJ2-2; a tentative D match to TRBD1 spans 5 bases. The sequence came from a man younger than 35 in good health. Read as DNA, the sequence is TGTGCTAGCAGCTTATCGTTAGGGGCGGTCGCGAACACCGGGGAGCTGTTTTTT. Its coded protein is CASSLSLGAVANTGELFF. Reference TRBV7-7 and TRBJ2-2 proteins supply the regions before and after the CDR3; the full variable domain is: GAGVSQSPRYKVTKRGQDVTLRCDPISSHATLYWYQQALGQGPEFLTYFNYEAQPDKSGLPSDRFSAERPEGSISTLTIQRTEQRDSAMYRCASSLSLGAVANTGELFFGEGSRLTVL.